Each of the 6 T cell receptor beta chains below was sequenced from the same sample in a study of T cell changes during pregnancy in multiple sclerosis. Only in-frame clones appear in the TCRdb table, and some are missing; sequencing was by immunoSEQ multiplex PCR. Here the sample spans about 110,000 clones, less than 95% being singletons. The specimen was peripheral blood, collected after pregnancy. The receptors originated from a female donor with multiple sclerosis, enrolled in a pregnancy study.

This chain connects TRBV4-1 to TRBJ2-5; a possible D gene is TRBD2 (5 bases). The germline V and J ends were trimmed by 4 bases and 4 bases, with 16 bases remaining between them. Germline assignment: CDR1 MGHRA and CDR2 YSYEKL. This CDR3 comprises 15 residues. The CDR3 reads CASSRGSGGAETQYF. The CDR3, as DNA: TGCGCCAGCAGCCGTGGGAGTGGTGGAGCAGAGACCCAGTACTTC.

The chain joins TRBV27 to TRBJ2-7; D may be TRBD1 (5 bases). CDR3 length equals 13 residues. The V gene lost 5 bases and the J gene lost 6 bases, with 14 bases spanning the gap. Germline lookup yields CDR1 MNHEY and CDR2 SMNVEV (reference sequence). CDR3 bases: TGTGCCAGCAGTGTTTCAGGGTTGGGCGAGCAGTACTTC. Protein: CASSVSGLGEQYF.

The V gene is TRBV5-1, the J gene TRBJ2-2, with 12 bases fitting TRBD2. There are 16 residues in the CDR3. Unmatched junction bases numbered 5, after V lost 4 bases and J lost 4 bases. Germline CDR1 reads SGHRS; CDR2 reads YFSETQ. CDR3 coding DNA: TGCGCCAGCAGCCTTCTAGCGGGAGGGCGCACCGGGGAGCTGTTTTTT. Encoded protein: CASSLLAGGRTGELFF.

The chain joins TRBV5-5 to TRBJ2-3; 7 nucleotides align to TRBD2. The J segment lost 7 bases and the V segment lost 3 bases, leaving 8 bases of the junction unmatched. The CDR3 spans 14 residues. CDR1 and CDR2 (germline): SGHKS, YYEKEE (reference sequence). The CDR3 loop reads CASSSSVGGYTQYF. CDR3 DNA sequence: TGTGCCAGCAGCTCCTCGGTCGGGGGGTATACGCAGTATTTT.

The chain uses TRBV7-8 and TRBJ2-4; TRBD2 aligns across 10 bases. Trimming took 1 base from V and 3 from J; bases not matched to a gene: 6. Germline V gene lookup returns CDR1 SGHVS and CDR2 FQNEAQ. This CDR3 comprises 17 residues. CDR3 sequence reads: CASSLEGSGRGKNIQYF. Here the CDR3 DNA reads TGTGCCAGCAGCTTAGAGGGAAGCGGGAGGGGCAAAAACATTCAGTACTTC.

CDR3: CASSPLGGNYGYTF. CDR3 in DNA: TGTGCCAGCAGTCCTCTAGGGGGCAACTATGGCTACACCTTC. This chain joins TRBV6-5 and TRBJ1-2, with 7 bases that match TRBD1. The CDR3 extends over 14 amino acids. Trimming cost V 5 bases and J 2 bases; bases outside gene matches: 5. CDR1 and CDR2 (germline): MNHEY, SVGAGI.